This T cell receptor beta chain was observed in a study of cytomegalovirus exposure and HLA in healthy donors. Overall study: As released early, the data held roughly 85 million unique TCRs from HLA-typed donors. Study-wide findings and caveats: When presence/absence was analysed, sequencing depth was taken to be roughly uniform across donors. Later on, a genetic analysis was performed. It linked a missense variant in DCLRE1C with V- and J-gene trimming of TCR beta. Accurate predictions that matched the HLA-A and HLA-B alleles of most subjects were reportedly made from TCR beta sequences.

This CDR3 has 15 residues. The V gene end was trimmed by 4 bases and the J gene end by 12 bases; junction bases not matched to a gene: 14. In germline, CDR1 is MDHEN, CDR2 SYDVKM. Note on this clone: What it recognizes is unknown.

60 Vbeta and 13 Jbeta primers were used in PCR. Sequencing was performed with immunoSEQ multiplex PCR; in TCRdb, only in-frame clones are kept and a portion is missing. This table holds about 160,000 clones, about 78% found once. The chain carries TRBV28 and TRBJ1-3, with 8 bases fitting TRBD1. The sequenced sample was PBMCs. The source is a male donor in good health and CMV-seronegative. The CDR3 region is CASSSLISGQGIIYF. CDR3 coding DNA: TGTGCCAGCAGTTCTCTAATTTCCGGACAGGGTATCATATATTTT.